These 23 T cell receptor beta chains share one sample of origin, sequenced in a study of identical twins. TCRdb re-analysed the 5' RACE reads in MiXCR, keeping a single row per CDR3 protein. The sample contains a few hundred thousand distinct CDR3 sequences, roughly 15% of which appear only once. These same records also appear under a second study, on yellow fever vaccine responses in identical twins.

Sequenced: CD4+ T cells sorted from blood. These receptor sequences come from a woman in her late teens or twenties in good health.

Only a few counts were recorded for this clonotype. This chain joins TRBV29-1 and TRBJ1-1, with no clear D. Trimming removed 7 bases at V and 1 base at J, with 10 bases between. The germline V gene encodes CDR1 SQVTM and CDR2 ANQGSEA. This CDR3 spans 12 amino acids. The CDR3 DNA reads as TGCAGCGCCGGCGGGCAGAACACTGAAGCTTTCTTT. It is translated as CSAGGQNTEAFF.

V and J are TRBV27 and TRBJ1-5, with no clear D. Between the trimmed V and J ends, which lost 5 bases and 2 bases, there was a span of 13 bases. This CDR3 is 15 amino acids long. CDR1 and CDR2 (germline): MNHEY, SMNVEV (reference sequence). The CDR3 coding sequence is TGTGCCAGCAGTGGAGGAAAGTTGGGCAATCAGCCCCAGCATTTT. It codes for CASSGGKLGNQPQHF.

V gene TRBV5-1 combines with J gene TRBJ1-6, with 7 nucleotides matching TRBD1. The CDR3 totals 14 residues. Per the germline V gene, CDR1 is SGHRS and CDR2 is YFSETQ. The V and J ends lost 4 bases and 7 bases, in that order; junction bases with no gene match: 5. This CDR3 is CASSNDRENSPLHF. The DNA for the CDR3 is TGCGCCAGCAGCAACGACAGGGAGAATTCACCCCTCCACTTT.

This clonotype appeared a single time. V is TRBV18 and J is TRBJ2-2; TRBD2 agrees at 8 bases. With V trimmed by 8 bases and J by 5 bases, 10 bases remained unmatched. CDR1 is KGHSH and CDR2 is LQKENI in the germline V gene. The CDR3 length is 15 residues. The CDR3 region is CASITGLAVTGELFF. CDR3 sequence (DNA): TGTGCCAGCATAACCGGACTAGCTGTGACCGGGGAGCTGTTTTTT.

There are many counts of this clonotype. DNA of the CDR3: TGTGCCAGCAGTTTAGCGTCTCTTGGGGAGCAGTACGTC. Translation: CASSLASLGEQYV. The rearrangement joins TRBV12-3 or TRBV12-4 to TRBJ2-7; D remains ambiguous. The CDR3 sequence is 13 residues long. V was pared by 0 bases and J by 7 bases, with 10 bases between.

The genes are TRBV20-1 and TRBJ2-7; tentatively, D is TRBD1 (5 bases). The CDR3 totals 14 residues. CDR1 is DFQATT and CDR2 is SNEGSKA in the germline V gene (reference sequence). The germline V and J ends were trimmed by 7 bases and 3 bases, with 19 bases remaining between them. The CDR3 sequence: CSVPRLTANYEQYF. CDR3 coding DNA: TGCAGTGTCCCCCGACTGACAGCAAACTACGAGCAGTACTTC.

V gene TRBV20-1 combines with J gene TRBJ2-1; possibly TRBD1 for D (5 bases). The CDR3 runs 14 residues. Trimming removed 2 bases from V and 7 bases from J, with 15 bases in between. Germline V gene lookup returns CDR1 DFQATT and CDR2 SNEGSKA (reference sequence). DNA of the CDR3: TGCAGTGCTAGATGGGGCCAAAAAAAGAATGAGCAGTTCTTC. It yields the protein CSARWGQKKNEQFF.

This chain connects TRBV9 to TRBJ2-1; D is undetermined. The CDR3 consists of 13 residues. With 6 bases removed from V and 4 bases from J, the gap between germline ends came to 11 bases. Germline V gives CDR1 SGDLS, CDR2 YYNGEE. CDR3 protein: CASTKTTYNEQFF. The DNA for the CDR3 is TGTGCCAGCACCAAGACAACATACAATGAGCAGTTCTTC.

The V call is TRBV2, the J call TRBJ2-3, with D maybe TRBD1 (6 bases). V dropped 6 bases and J dropped 9 bases, with 13 bases sitting between them. This CDR3 comprises 12 residues. In germline, CDR1 is SNHLY, CDR2 FYNNEI. In DNA form, the CDR3 reads TGTGCCAGCAGCCGCAGTGGGGGCACGCAGTATTTT. As protein: CASSRSGGTQYF.

This clonotype was counted between two and nine times. V is TRBV25-1 and J is TRBJ2-3; TRBD1 matches at 8 bases. Germline CDR1 and CDR2: MGHDK and SYGVNS. The CDR3 loop spans 12 amino acids. Trimming at V came to 9 bases and at J to 8 bases, leaving 7 bases not matched to a gene. The CDR3 is CASRTGTGTQYF. DNA for the CDR3: TGTGCCAGTCGGACAGGGACGGGTACGCAGTATTTT.

This chain joins TRBV9 and TRBJ2-1; 7 positions match TRBD2. CDR1 is SGDLS and CDR2 is YYNGEE in the germline V gene. CDR3 length equals 13 residues. Trimming took 3 bases from V and 9 from J; bases not matched to a gene: 6. The CDR3 DNA sequence: TGTGCCAGCAGCGCGACCGGGGGGAGTGAGCAGTTCTTC. The encoded protein is CASSATGGSEQFF. Variable domain in full (rest from reference TRBV9 and TRBJ2-1): DSGVTQTPKHLITATGQRVTLRCSPRSGDLSVYWYQQSLDQGLQFLIQYYNGEERAKGNILERFSAQQFPDLHSELNLSSLELGDSALYFCASSATGGSEQFFGPGTRLTVL.

The rearrangement joins TRBV10-3 to TRBJ2-3; tentatively, D is TRBD1 or TRBD2 (5 bases each). Germline loops: CDR1 ENHRY, CDR2 SYGVKD. The V and J ends lost 5 bases and 6 bases respectively, with 9 bases between them. CDR3 length: 12 amino acids. CDR3 in DNA: TGTGCCATCAGTAAAGGGGAGGATACGCAGTATTTT. This codes for CAISKGEDTQYF.

The chain combines TRBV9 with TRBJ1-4, with D perhaps matching TRBD1 (5 bases). The CDR3 runs 15 residues. Trimming removed 6 bases from V and 7 bases from J, with 19 bases in between. From germline, CDR1 is SGDLS and CDR2 YYNGEE. CDR3 loop: CASNFLQGGVEKLFF. The DNA of the CDR3 is TGTGCCAGCAACTTCCTCCAGGGCGGCGTTGAAAAACTGTTTTTT.

The chain has TRBV24-1 and TRBJ2-5; 9 nucleotides match TRBD1. Germline V lookup: CDR1 KGHDR, CDR2 SFDVKD. V shed 3 bases and J 5 bases; nucleotides not matched to a gene: 6. The CDR3 totals 15 residues. CDR3 sequence reads: CATSDPTGGSETQYF. CDR3 bases: TGTGCCACCAGTGATCCCACAGGGGGCAGCGAGACCCAGTACTTC.

Ten or more counts support this clonotype. This chain links TRBV10-3 with TRBJ2-5, with 9 positions matching TRBD2. The germline gives CDR1 ENHRY, CDR2 SYGVKD. The CDR3 sequence is 16 residues long. The junction had 4 bases not matched to a gene; V was cut back by 0 bases and J by 2 bases. Here the CDR3 DNA reads TGTGCCATCAGTGAGTCGCTAGCGGGGATTCAAGAGACCCAGTACTTC. It encodes CAISESLAGIQETQYF.

This chain links TRBV28 with TRBJ2-7, with D possibly matching TRBD2 (6 bases). Trimming removed 2 bases at V and 5 bases at J, with 19 bases between. Germline CDR1 reads MDHEN; CDR2 reads SYDVKM. CDR3 length equals 16 residues. The CDR3 is CASSLRREFRIHEQYF. DNA for the CDR3: TGTGCCAGCAGTTTACGGCGGGAATTCAGGATCCACGAGCAGTACTTC.

This clonotype was seen a handful of times. The rearrangement joins TRBV28 to TRBJ2-7; 8 bases agree with TRBD2. From germline, CDR1 is MDHEN and CDR2 SYDVKM. The J segment lost 3 bases and the V segment lost 7 bases, leaving 11 bases of the junction unmatched. The CDR3 runs to 15 residues. CDR3 DNA sequence: TGTGCCAGCACCCCGGGACTAGTGGGTGACTACGAGCAGTACTTC. Translating gives CASTPGLVGDYEQYF.

V gene TRBV28 combines with J gene TRBJ2-7, with D possibly matching TRBD2 (5 bases). The CDR3 loop spans 13 amino acids. Germline V CDR1 and CDR2: MDHEN, SYDVKM. The V and J ends lost 3 bases and 6 bases respectively, with 12 bases between them. The CDR3 protein is CASSFVGVGEQYF. CDR3 coding DNA: TGTGCCAGCAGTTTCGTGGGAGTTGGCGAGCAGTACTTC.

CDR3 nucleotide sequence: TGCAGTGCTAGACCTAGCGGGATCACAGATACGCAGTATTTT. Protein: CSARPSGITDTQYF. The chain employs TRBV20-1 and TRBJ2-3; 9 bases match TRBD2. V gave up 2 bases and J gave up 2 bases; unmatched junction bases: 2. This CDR3 spans 14 amino acids. CDR1 is DFQATT, CDR2 SNEGSKA, per germline (reference sequence).

This clonotype was counted between two and nine times. The V and J genes are TRBV10-2 and TRBJ2-5, with 11 bases that match TRBD1. Trimming took 7 bases from V and 6 from J; bases not matched to a gene: 4. Germline loops: CDR1 WSHSY, CDR2 SAAADI. The CDR3 sequence is 13 residues long. CDR3: CASTGQGAKTQYF. Here the CDR3 DNA reads TGCGCCAGCACTGGACAGGGGGCCAAGACCCAGTACTTC.

This clonotype was counted ten times or more. V and J are TRBV9 and TRBJ2-2; 11 nucleotides align to TRBD2. CDR1 SGDLS and CDR2 YYNGEE come from the germline V gene. Germline trimming cut 4 bases from V and 2 bases from J; bases unmatched to any gene: 13. The CDR3 is 19 amino acids. The CDR3 sequence is CASSPPSGLAGGNTGELFF. For the CDR3, the DNA is TGTGCCAGCAGCCCGCCTTCGGGGCTAGCGGGAGGAAACACCGGGGAGCTGTTTTTT.

At least ten counts were recorded for this clonotype. V usage is TRBV12-3 or TRBV12-4 and J usage is TRBJ2-3, with D possibly matching TRBD2 (7 bases). The CDR3 consists of 14 residues. Trimming cost V 0 bases and J 4 bases, with 8 bases left between them. CDR3 residues: CASSLAGGPDTQYF. CDR3 sequence (DNA): TGTGCCAGCAGTTTAGCGGGGGGGCCAGATACGCAGTATTTT.

This clonotype was seen a few times. The V and J genes are TRBV5-6 and TRBJ2-1; 9 bases fit TRBD2. The CDR3 loop spans 17 amino acids. V trimming: 6 bases; J trimming: 1 base; junction bases outside the gene matches: 11. Germline V gene sequence: CDR1 SGHDT, CDR2 YYEEEE. DNA of the CDR3: TGTGCCAGCACCCGGGGTAGCGGGGGAGCGTCCTACAATGAGCAGTTCTTC. Its translation is CASTRGSGGASYNEQFF.